This T cell receptor (beta chain) was sequenced in a study of CDR3 diversity in severe acne. Each CDR3 protein is one row after TCRdb ran MiXCR on the PCR reads. The repertoire holds about 76,000 distinct CDR3 sequences, with under 65% as singletons. V was cut by 8 bases and J by 3 bases, with 13 bases left in between. The CDR3 totals 12 residues. CDR1 is SQVTM and CDR2 is ANQGSEA in the germline V gene. The gene calls are TRBV29-1 and TRBJ2-5; D is perhaps TRBD1 (6 bases). The sequence derives from a male donor in good health, without acne. Sequencing was done on a sample of blood. This CDR3 reads CSLLSGEETQYF. In nucleotides, the CDR3 is TGCAGCTTGTTGTCAGGGGAAGAGACCCAGTACTTC.